A selection of T cell receptor beta chains follows, all from one sample in a study of T cells expressing NK-cell markers. TCRdb reanalyzed the 5' RACE reads, giving one entry per CDR3 protein sequence and no DNA. In total, the table holds about 180,000 distinct CDR3 sequences. Specimen: blood T cells: a sorted CD56 or NKG2C T cell subset, CD4+ or CD8+ T cells, or bulk PBMC T cells (not recorded which). The receptors originated from a man aged 18-70 years in good health. Each CDR3 is given with its conserved first and last residue.

J gene: TRBJ2-7
V gene: TRBV6-5
CDR3 protein: CASSSTGGSYEQYF

J gene: TRBJ1-3
V gene: TRBV3-1
CDR3 protein: CASSQGSWTGSGNTIYF

J gene: TRBJ2-1
V gene: TRBV6-5
CDR3 protein: CAPPRDVAGTYNEQFF

J gene: TRBJ2-2
V gene: TRBV15
CDR3 protein: CATSRVEAGGPGELFF

J gene: TRBJ2-2
V gene: TRBV5-6
CDR3 protein: CASSYLDRGRYGGELFF

J gene: TRBJ2-2
V gene: TRBV9
CDR3 protein: CASSIRGTANTGELFF

J gene: TRBJ2-7
V gene: TRBV18
CDR3 protein: CASSRTSEYEQYF

J gene: TRBJ2-3
V gene: TRBV20-1
CDR3 protein: CSARGLAGGPRRTDTQYF

J gene: TRBJ2-7
V gene: TRBV6-1
CDR3 protein: CASSEAGRGVYEQYF

J gene: TRBJ2-1
V gene: TRBV19
CDR3 protein: CASRNTTNEQFF

J gene: TRBJ1-3
V gene: TRBV9
CDR3 protein: CASSTTGSAGNTIYF

J gene: TRBJ2-5
V gene: TRBV7-9
CDR3 protein: CASSSTDGWGETQYF

J gene: TRBJ1-4
V gene: TRBV9
CDR3 protein: CASSVEQSSLLFF

J gene: TRBJ2-1
V gene: TRBV6-5
CDR3 protein: CASSYTGGALGEQFF

J gene: TRBJ1-1
V gene: TRBV19
CDR3 protein: CASSIWGRGNTEAFF